This record looks at one TCR beta chain sequence and its context. The CDR3 contains 16 residues. Trimming cost V 3 bases and J 0 bases, with 12 bases left between them. CDR1 is PRHDT, CDR2 FYEKMQ, per germline (reference sequence). Sequencing was performed with immunoSEQ multiplex PCR; in TCRdb, only in-frame clones are kept and a portion is missing. Of over 200,000 clones listed, 75% to 90% are singletons. The sample is drawn from a study of blood T cell repertoires in COVID-19. Material for sequencing was peripheral blood. The TCR comes from a man aged 25 to 40 who had recovered from COVID-19. The chain has TRBV13 and TRBJ2-1; no firm D call. CDR3 protein: CASSLWASSSYNEQFF. CDR3 nucleotides: TGTGCCAGCAGCTTGTGGGCATCGAGCTCCTACAATGAGCAGTTCTTC.